The present TCR delta chain was sequenced within a study of delta chains in infants with herpesvirus infections (dated by TCRdb to the early 2020s). For context, the study as a whole: The study prospectively followed a Ugandan infant birth cohort from birth to characterize gammadelta T cell responses to primary cytomegalovirus (CMV) infection. The study searched for a public fetal Vdelta1/Vgamma8 gammadelta TCR clonotype in infants who acquired CMV infection after birth. From PBMC, gammadelta TCRs were sequenced for fewer than 20 CMV-infected infants (one congenitally infected) and under ten CMV-uninfected infants who had sufficient sample available. Infant blood samples fell into approximate age groups of 1.5, 4, 8 and 12 months. The previously published Belgian fetal and cord blood gammadelta TCR data were not generated in this cohort and were added only for comparison. Overall study outcomes, separate from this receptor: Public-clonotype frequency among Vdelta1 cells appeared to be inversely correlated with age at infection and was observed to decay rapidly, seemingly without persisting beyond approximately 8 weeks. Of under 20 CMV-infected infants, several carried the public Vdelta1 clonotype: the congenitally infected infant plus three who were infected postnatally before 120 days of age. Detection of the public clonotype was limited to the first time point after infection, and the public clonotype was not found in uninfected infants or in infants infected after 120 days. The authors acknowledged a small sample size and a lack of race- or environment-matched controls, because almost all Ugandans acquire CMV before adulthood. In CMV-uninfected infants, the public clonotype might still exist at levels below the detection limit.

In Kampala, Uganda, pregnant women receiving prenatal care were recruited and their infants were enrolled, and documentation of maternal HIV status was required. Home visits to families took place weekly, and collection of infant clinical information, oral swabs and peripheral blood began at 6 weeks of age and was repeated every 4 months after that. After blood was collected in heparin tubes, PBMC were isolated using Ficoll-Paque density gradient centrifugation and then cryopreserved. Germline trimming amounts to 0 bases on V and 0 bases on J, with 0 as the count of junction bases outside the gene matches. CDR1 and CDR2 were assigned from the germline V gene as GEAIGNYY and EKD. The CDR3 contains 17 residues, cysteine and phenylalanine counted. Here the CDR3 DNA is all that survives: 51 bases in frame from base 1. Preparation of the library involved RT-PCR. PBMC RNA was reverse transcribed with SuperScript II using gamma-chain- and delta-chain-specific primers to generate TCR cDNA. Purification of cDNA was performed with AMPure XP beads, after which the cDNA was amplified and indexed with Illumina adapters by means of the Nextera XT Index Kit. An Illumina MiSeq with a V2 300-cycle kit was used to sequence the gammadelta TCR libraries. The paper's data handling went like this. Using MiXCR v2.1.12, CDR3 sequences were assembled, and reads were mapped onto D, J and V genes obtained from GenBank. VDJtools v1.2.1 was used to analyze the repertoires of the CDR3 clonotypes. Clonotypes were called again by TCRdb from the public reads via CATT, and duplicate nucleotide sequences were then merged into one entry. None of the V and J calls come from the authors' own analysis; TCRdb made them. Counted in this sample were about 1,500 delta-chain clones; around 28% of them appeared once. The biggest ten clones account for about 9.8% of the sample.

Note on this clone: Its antigen remains undetermined. No base qualities exist here, and no much larger clone lies one base off it.

The origin of this receptor is a human donor who was a Ugandan infant, either HIV-exposed or HIV-unexposed (not recorded which). The V gene is TRDV2 and the J gene is TRDJ3; 8 middle bases align to TRDD3. The specimen comprised peripheral blood, sampled at time point 1 of longitudinal follow-up. The DNA reads as follows: TGTGCCTGTGACACCACTGGGGGCTCCTGGGACACCCGACAGATGTTTTTC. Its protein is CACDTTGGSWDTRQMFF.